Listed below are T cell receptor beta chains from one sample, sequenced in a study of blood T cell repertoires in COVID-19. Libraries were prepared by immunoSEQ multiplex PCR; TCRdb keeps only in-frame clonotypes and omits some of them. The sample consists of about 360,000 clones, around nine tenths of them appearing once. The sample taken for sequencing was peripheral blood. These receptor sequences come from a human donor in a cohort sampled during active COVID-19. Both conserved end residues are part of each CDR3. Each record gives: D gene, V gene, CDR3 protein. A D gene is named only where the DNA matches it firmly.

>-|TRBV3-1/TRBV3-2
CASTAGGQGLFF
>-|TRBV10-3
CAIGGASNTGELFF
>TRBD1|TRBV7-9
CASSLNQGDGYTF
>TRBD1|TRBV27
CASSWTGGSPLHF
>TRBD1|TRBV19
CASSTFRTGVFGANVLTF
>TRBD1|TRBV6-6
CASSRQGETEAFF
>-|TRBV7-2
CASSLVAAPKAFF
>TRBD2|TRBV27
CASSPWTSDSYNEQFF
>-|TRBV12-1
CASSSQRPRGETYEQYF
>-|TRBV5-5
CASSLGSGSGYTF
>TRBD1|TRBV5-1
CASSLSGTGDTEAFF
>-|TRBV20-1
CSASRGSGELFF
>-|TRBV6-5
CASRDLAANTGELFF
>TRBD1|TRBV29-1
CSGSGGYKTQYF
>TRBD2|TRBV5-8
CASSLYQRDIYNEQFF
>-|TRBV21-1
CASSPRQGSMNTEAFF
>TRBD2|TRBV6-2/TRBV6-3
CASSYSTSGANTGELFF
>-|TRBV7-2
CASSSGFNLEQYF
>-|TRBV7-2
CASSPEWRTTSYNEQFF
>-|TRBV21-1
CASSKVDYGYTF
>TRBD2|TRBV6-5
CASSYSIAGGIDTQYF
>TRBD2|TRBV4-2
CASSQGGLAGGTYEQYF
>TRBD2|TRBV30
CAFRLAGNTDTQYF
>TRBD2|TRBV5-4
CASSSGLAGGGYREQFF
>TRBD2|TRBV19
CASSTSGGSYEQYF
>-|TRBV7-9
CASSLGTVNSPLHF
>-|TRBV5-6
CASSVPGSGSPLHF
>-|TRBV21-1
CASKAEATAKNIQYF
>TRBD2|TRBV7-9
CASSLGLAVSYNEQFF
>-|TRBV5-6
CASSLFVQGRAQPQHF
>-|TRBV30
CAWSMVALETGELFF
>-|TRBV2
CASSVARNANYGYTF
>TRBD1|TRBV6-5
CASTRGQGGNTIYF
>TRBD1|TRBV19
CASSPDRGRRETQYF
>-|TRBV2
CASNNVGAKYWNEQFF
>TRBD1|TRBV11-2
CASSLDGQGYYGYTF
>-|TRBV28
CASPDRDFNTQYF
>-|TRBV7-6
CASSPAGRTEAFF
>-|TRBV29-1
CSVLLGGRTEAFF
>-|TRBV5-1
CASSLFIGQANYGYTF